This T cell receptor beta chain was sequenced during a study of OX40 agonist ivuxolimab in advanced cancers. Study-wide context: Ivuxolimab was delivered to patients intravenously every 2 weeks at doses spanning 0.01 to 10 mg/kg. Age averaged around 58 years (range 23 to 79), and around 78% were male.

The V gene lost 7 bases and the J gene lost 0 bases, with 11 bases spanning the gap. The CDR3 has 13 residues. Germline CDR1 is SGHKS and CDR2 is YYEKEE (reference sequence). Sequencing used immunoSEQ multiplex PCR; TCRdb keeps in-frame clones, though not all of them. The sample consists of 65,000 to 80,000 clones, over 90% of them appearing once. The rearrangement links TRBV5-5 to TRBJ2-7, with TRBD2 as a possible D gene (5 bases). The clonotype originates from an adult with an advanced solid tumor such as melanoma, head and neck, liver or kidney cancer. This specimen was CD4+ or CD8+ T cells sorted from blood, taken in a trial of the OX40 agonist ivuxolimab. The CDR3 DNA sequence: TGTGCCAGCGTGAGCGGAACCTCCTACGAGCAGTACTTC. Protein sequence: CASVSGTSYEQYF. Full variable domain (missing parts from reference TRBV5-5 and TRBJ2-7): DAGVTQSPTHLIKTRGQQVTLRCSPISGHKSVSWYQQVLGQGPQFIFQYYEKEERGRGNFPDRFSARQFPNYSSELNVNALLLGDSALYLCASVSGTSYEQYFGPGTRLTVT.